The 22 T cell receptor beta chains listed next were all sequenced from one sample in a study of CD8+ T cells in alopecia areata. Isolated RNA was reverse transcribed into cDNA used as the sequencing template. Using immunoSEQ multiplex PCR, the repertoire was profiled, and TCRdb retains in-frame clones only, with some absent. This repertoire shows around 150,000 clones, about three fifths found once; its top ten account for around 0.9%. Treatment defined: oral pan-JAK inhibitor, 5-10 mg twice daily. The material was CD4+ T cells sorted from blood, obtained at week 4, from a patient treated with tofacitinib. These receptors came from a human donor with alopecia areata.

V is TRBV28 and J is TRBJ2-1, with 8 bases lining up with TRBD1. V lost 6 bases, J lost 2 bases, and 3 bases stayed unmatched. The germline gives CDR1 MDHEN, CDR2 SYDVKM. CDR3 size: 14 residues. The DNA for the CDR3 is TGTGCCAGCAGCCCCAGGGGGCCCTACAATGAGCAGTTCTTC. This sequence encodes CASSPRGPYNEQFF.

The CDR3 is CASSQVGSYNSPLHF. The CDR3 region has the DNA TGCGCCAGCAGCCAAGTTGGCTCCTATAATTCACCCCTCCACTTT. The chain joins TRBV4-1 to TRBJ1-6; D not resolved. Germline assignment: CDR1 MGHRA and CDR2 YSYEKL. The V gene lost 1 base and the J gene lost 0 bases, with 4 bases spanning the gap. CDR3 length: 15 residues.

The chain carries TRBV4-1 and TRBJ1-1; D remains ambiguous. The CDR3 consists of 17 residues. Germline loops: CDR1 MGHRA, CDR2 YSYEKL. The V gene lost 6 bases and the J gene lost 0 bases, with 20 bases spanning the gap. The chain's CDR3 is CASRDRSLGTMNTEAFF. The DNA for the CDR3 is TGCGCCAGCAGGGACCGCTCCCTGGGTACGATGAACACTGAAGCTTTCTTT.

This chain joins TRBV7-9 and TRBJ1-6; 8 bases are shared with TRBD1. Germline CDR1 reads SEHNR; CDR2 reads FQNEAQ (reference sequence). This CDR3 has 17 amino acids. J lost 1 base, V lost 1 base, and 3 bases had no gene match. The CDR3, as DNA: TGTGCCAGCAGCTTAGACAGGGGGAGTTCCTATAATTCACCCCTCCACTTT. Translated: CASSLDRGSSYNSPLHF.

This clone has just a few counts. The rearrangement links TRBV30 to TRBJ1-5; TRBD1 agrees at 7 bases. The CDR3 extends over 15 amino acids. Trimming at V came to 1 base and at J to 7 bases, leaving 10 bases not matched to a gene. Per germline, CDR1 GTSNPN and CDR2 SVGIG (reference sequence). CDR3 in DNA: TGTGCCTGGAGTGGTCTGACAGGGAGCGGACAGCCCCAGCATTTT. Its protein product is CAWSGLTGSGQPQHF. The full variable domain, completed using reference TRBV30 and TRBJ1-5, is SQTIHQWPATLVQPVGSPLSLECTVEGTSNPNLYWYRQAAGRGLQLLFYSVGIGQISSEVPQNLSASRPQDRQFILSSKKLLLSDSGFYLCAWSGLTGSGQPQHFGDGTRLSIL.

CDR3 amino acids: CAISPYGGSNQPQHF. The CDR3 DNA sequence: TGTGCCATCAGCCCTTACGGAGGGTCGAATCAGCCCCAGCATTTT. This rearrangement joins TRBV10-3 to TRBJ1-5; D gene unclear. Germline assignment: CDR1 ENHRY and CDR2 SYGVKD. V was clipped by 6 bases and J by 4 bases, with 16 bases between them. CDR3 size: 15 residues.

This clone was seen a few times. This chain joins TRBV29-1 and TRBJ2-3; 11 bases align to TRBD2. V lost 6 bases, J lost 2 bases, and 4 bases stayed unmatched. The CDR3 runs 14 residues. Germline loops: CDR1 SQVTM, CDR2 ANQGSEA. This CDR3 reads CSVRLAGITDTQYF. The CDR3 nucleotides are TGCAGCGTGAGACTAGCGGGGATCACAGATACGCAGTATTTT.

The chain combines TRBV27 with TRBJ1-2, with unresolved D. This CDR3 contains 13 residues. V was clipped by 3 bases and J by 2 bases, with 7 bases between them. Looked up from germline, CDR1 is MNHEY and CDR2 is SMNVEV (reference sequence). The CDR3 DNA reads TGTGCCAGCAGTTTGCGGCAGAACTATGGCTACACCTTC. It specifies CASSLRQNYGYTF.

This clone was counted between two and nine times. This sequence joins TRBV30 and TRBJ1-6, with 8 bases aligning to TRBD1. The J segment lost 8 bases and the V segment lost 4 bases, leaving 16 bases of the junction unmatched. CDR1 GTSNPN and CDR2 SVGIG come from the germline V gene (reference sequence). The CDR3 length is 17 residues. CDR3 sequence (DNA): TGTGCCTGGACCGCAGGGAGGACAGGGAGAAAAGATTCACCCCTCCACTTT. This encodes CAWTAGRTGRKDSPLHF.

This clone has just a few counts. The CDR3 DNA is TGTGCCAGCAGCTTAAGCAGGGAGCGGGCCGAGCAGTACTTC. Translated: CASSLSRERAEQYF. The V and J genes are TRBV7-2 and TRBJ2-7; tentatively, D is TRBD2 (6 bases). CDR3 size: 14 residues. The V and J ends lost 2 bases and 6 bases respectively, with 14 bases between them. Germline CDR1 SGHTA, CDR2 FQGNSA.

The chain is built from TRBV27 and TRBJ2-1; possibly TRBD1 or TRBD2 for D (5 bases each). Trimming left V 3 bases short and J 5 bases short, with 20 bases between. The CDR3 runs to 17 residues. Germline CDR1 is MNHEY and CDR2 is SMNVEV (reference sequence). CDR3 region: CASSFTTYRDQNNEQFF. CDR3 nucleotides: TGTGCCAGCAGTTTCACGACATACCGGGACCAAAACAATGAGCAGTTCTTC.

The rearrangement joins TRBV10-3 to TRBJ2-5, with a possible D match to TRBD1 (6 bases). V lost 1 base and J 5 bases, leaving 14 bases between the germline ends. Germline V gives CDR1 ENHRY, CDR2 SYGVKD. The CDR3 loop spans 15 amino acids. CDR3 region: CAISEYRAVAETQYF. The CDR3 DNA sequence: TGTGCCATCAGTGAGTACAGGGCGGTAGCGGAGACCCAGTACTTC.

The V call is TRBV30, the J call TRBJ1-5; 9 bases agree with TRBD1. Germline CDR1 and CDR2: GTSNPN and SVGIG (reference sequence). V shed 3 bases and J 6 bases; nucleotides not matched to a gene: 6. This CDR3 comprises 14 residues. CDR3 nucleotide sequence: TGTGCCTGGAGCTTTGACAGGGGGTCTCAGCCCCAGCATTTT. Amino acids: CAWSFDRGSQPQHF.

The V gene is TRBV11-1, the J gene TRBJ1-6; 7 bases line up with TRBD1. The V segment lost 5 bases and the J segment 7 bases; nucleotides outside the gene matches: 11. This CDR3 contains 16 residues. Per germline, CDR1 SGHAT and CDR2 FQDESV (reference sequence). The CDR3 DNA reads TGTGCCAGCAGCGATAGACCCGGGACAGACAATTCACCCCTCCACTTT. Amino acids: CASSDRPGTDNSPLHF.

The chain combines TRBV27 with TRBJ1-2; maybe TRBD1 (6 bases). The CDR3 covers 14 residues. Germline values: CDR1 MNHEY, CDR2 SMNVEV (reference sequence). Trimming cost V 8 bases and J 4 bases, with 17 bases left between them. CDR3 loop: CASWDTSSFYGYTF. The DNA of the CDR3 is TGTGCCAGCTGGGACACTTCCAGCTTCTATGGCTACACCTTC.

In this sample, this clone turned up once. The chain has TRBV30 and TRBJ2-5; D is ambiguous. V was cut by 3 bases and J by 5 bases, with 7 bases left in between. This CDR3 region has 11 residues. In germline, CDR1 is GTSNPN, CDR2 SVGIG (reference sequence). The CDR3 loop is CAWSSLETQYF. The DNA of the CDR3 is TGTGCCTGGAGCTCCCTCGAGACCCAGTACTTC.

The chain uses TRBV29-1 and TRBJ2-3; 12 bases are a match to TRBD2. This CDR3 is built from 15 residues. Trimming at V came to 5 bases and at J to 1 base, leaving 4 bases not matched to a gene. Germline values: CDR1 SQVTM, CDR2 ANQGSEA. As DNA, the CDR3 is TGCAGCGTTCTCCGACTAGCGGGGGGCACAGATACGCAGTATTTT. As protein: CSVLRLAGGTDTQYF.

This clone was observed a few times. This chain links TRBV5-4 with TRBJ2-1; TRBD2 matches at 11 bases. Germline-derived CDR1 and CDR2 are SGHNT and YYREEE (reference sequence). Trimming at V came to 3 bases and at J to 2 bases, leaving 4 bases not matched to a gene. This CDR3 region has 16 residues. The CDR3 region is CASSSSTSGTYNEQFF. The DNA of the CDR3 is TGTGCCAGCAGCTCTTCGACTAGCGGGACCTACAATGAGCAGTTCTTC.

The CDR3: CASSYDFGTLGDGYTF. In DNA, the CDR3 is TGTGCCAGCAGTTACGACTTCGGGACTCTCGGGGATGGCTACACCTTC. The chain links TRBV6-5 to TRBJ1-2; TRBD1 is a possible D gene (5 bases). This CDR3 is 16 amino acids long. Germline V lookup: CDR1 MNHEY, CDR2 SVGAGI. V gave up 2 bases and J gave up 6 bases, with 19 bases separating them.

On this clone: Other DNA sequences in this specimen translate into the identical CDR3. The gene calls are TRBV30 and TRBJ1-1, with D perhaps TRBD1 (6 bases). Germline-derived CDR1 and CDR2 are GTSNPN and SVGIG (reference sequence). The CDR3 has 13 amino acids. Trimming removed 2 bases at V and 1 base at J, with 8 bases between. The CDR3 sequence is CAWSPTGNTEAFF. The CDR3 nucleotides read TGTGCCTGGAGTCCGACAGGGAACACTGAAGCTTTCTTT.

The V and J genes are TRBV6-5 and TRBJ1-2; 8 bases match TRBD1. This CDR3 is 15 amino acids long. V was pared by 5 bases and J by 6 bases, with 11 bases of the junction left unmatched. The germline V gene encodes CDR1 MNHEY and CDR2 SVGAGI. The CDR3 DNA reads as TGTGCCAGCAGTACCGGACAGGGACTCTCGGATGGCTACACCTTC. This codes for CASSTGQGLSDGYTF.

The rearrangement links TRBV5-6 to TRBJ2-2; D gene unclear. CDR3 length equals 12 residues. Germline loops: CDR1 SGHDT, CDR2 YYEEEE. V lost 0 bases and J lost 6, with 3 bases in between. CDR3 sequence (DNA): TGTGCCAGCAGCTTGGCCCCCGGGGAGCTGTTTTTT. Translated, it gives CASSLAPGELFF.